The T cell receptor (beta chain) under discussion was sequenced for a study of PD-1 blockade in classical Hodgkin lymphoma. About the study: The nivolumab dose that patients received was 3 mg/kg, given intravenously every 2 weeks. Notes on the study in general: With CD4+ cells, TCR diversity rose significantly by C4D1, but not with CD8+ cells. Some patients began nivolumab under 1 year after ASCT. These patients were excluded from later analyses. According to reports, newly diagnosed patients had lower baseline TCR diversity than healthy donors, and relapsed/refractory patients had lower baseline TCR diversity still.

TCRdb's table, derived via immunoSEQ multiplex PCR, lists solely in-frame clones and lacks some. The sample carries roughly 90,000 clones, 65% to 85% recorded once. Germline V lookup: CDR1 SGHRS, CDR2 YFSETQ. Trimming removed 4 bases from V and 4 bases from J, with 13 bases in between. The CDR3 runs to 14 residues. Time point reported: cycle 4 day 1 (C4D1), after less than 7 weeks of nivolumab. Patients all relapsed after autologous stem cell transplantation, and there was variation in brentuximab vedotin exposure. Remarks on this clone: Its antigen is unidentified.

This clonotype was obtained from a human donor with classical Hodgkin lymphoma. V is TRBV5-1 and J is TRBJ2-3; D is perhaps TRBD1 (6 bases). The sequencing used peripheral blood mononuclear cells (PBMCs), collected before the fourth cycle of nivolumab. The CDR3 nucleotides are TGCGCCAGCAGCCAACAGGGATTTTCAGATACGCAGTATTTT. Amino acids: CASSQQGFSDTQYF.